This TCR beta chain was captured in a study of T cells in localized non-small cell lung cancer. Findings and caveats of the study: Turning up in adjacent lung were a median around 60 of the top 100 tumor clones.

This CDR3 region has 15 residues. Germline V gene sequence: CDR1 KGHSH, CDR2 LQKENI. V was shortened by 0 bases and J by 0 bases, with 6 bases between the two germline ends. Sequencing used immunoSEQ multiplex PCR; TCRdb keeps in-frame clones, though not all of them. The sample includes more than 950 clones, roughly 29% of them seen just once. As to this clone: Its antigen remains unknown.

The chain uses TRBV18 and TRBJ2-1, with D possibly TRBD2 on 5 matching bases. This TCR came from a woman aged 40-75 years with stage I squamous cell lung carcinoma. The input for sequencing was lung tumor tissue, taken before any cancer treatment. CDR3 DNA: TGTGCCAGCTCACCACCTGGGAGCTCCTACAATGAGCAGTTCTTC. This codes for CASSPPGSSYNEQFF.